Each of the 22 T cell receptor beta chains below was sequenced from the same sample in a study of siplizumab effects on memory and regulatory T cells. TCRdb's table, derived via immunoSEQ multiplex PCR, lists solely in-frame clones and lacks some. Among some 81,000 clones listed, approximately 95% were seen once. Sequenced: CD8+ T cells sorted from blood. These receptors were collected from a human donor in good health.

The chain carries TRBV19 and TRBJ2-5; no firm D call. CDR3 length equals 13 residues. V gave up 5 bases and J gave up 5 bases, with 12 bases separating them. Germline CDR1 LNHDA, CDR2 SQIVND (reference sequence). The CDR3, as DNA: TGTGCCAGTAGTCGGATGGGGATGGAGACCCAGTACTTC. Translating it yields CASSRMGMETQYF.

The rearrangement links TRBV2 to TRBJ2-5; D is unclear. The CDR3 contains 13 residues. Between the trimmed V and J ends, which lost 3 bases and 4 bases, there was a span of 9 bases. Germline-derived CDR1 and CDR2 are SNHLY and FYNNEI. The CDR3 here is CASSDGEPETQYF. CDR3 bases: TGTGCCAGCAGTGATGGCGAACCAGAGACCCAGTACTTC.

This chain links TRBV29-1 with TRBJ2-7; TRBD2 matches at 11 bases. Germline V gene sequence: CDR1 SQVTM, CDR2 ANQGSEA. The CDR3 has 13 residues. The J segment lost 0 bases and the V segment lost 7 bases, leaving 2 bases of the junction unmatched. DNA of the CDR3: TGCAGCGGACTAGCGGGAAACTCCTACGAGCAGTACTTC. This encodes CSGLAGNSYEQYF.

The V and J genes are TRBV28 and TRBJ2-5; 10 nucleotides line up with TRBD1. The junction had 8 bases not matched to a gene; V was cut back by 6 bases and J by 1 base. Germline V lookup: CDR1 MDHEN, CDR2 SYDVKM. This CDR3 has 16 amino acids. CDR3 region: CASSQPGTGVQETQYF. In DNA form, the CDR3 reads TGTGCCAGCAGCCAACCTGGGACAGGGGTCCAAGAGACCCAGTACTTC.

The V and J genes are TRBV19 and TRBJ2-1; D is uncertain. The V and J ends lost 3 bases and 0 bases respectively, with 15 bases between them. CDR1 is LNHDA, CDR2 SQIVND, per germline (reference sequence). This CDR3 has 17 residues. The CDR3 sequence: CASSIYSVQSSYNEQFF. In DNA form, the CDR3 reads TGTGCCAGTAGTATTTACAGCGTACAAAGCTCCTACAATGAGCAGTTCTTC.

This chain connects TRBV14 to TRBJ2-1; D unresolved. The CDR3 is 13 amino acids. The V end lost 4 bases, the J end lost 3 bases, and 7 bases lay between the germline ends. CDR1 and CDR2 from the germline V gene are SGHDN and FVKESK. The CDR3, as DNA: TGTGCCAGCAGCCCATTCCTCTACAATGAGCAGTTCTTC. Amino acids: CASSPFLYNEQFF.

The chain has TRBV7-9 and TRBJ1-2, with D perhaps TRBD1 (6 bases). V shed 3 bases and J shed 4 bases, with 12 bases lying between them. The germline CDR1 and CDR2 sequences are SEHNR and FQNEAQ (reference sequence). There are 14 residues in the CDR3. The CDR3 nucleotides read TGTGCCAGCAGCTTGCCAGGGGAGGCCTATGGCTACACCTTC. Protein sequence: CASSLPGEAYGYTF.

As concerns this clone: This CDR3 fails to terminate in the conserved phenylalanine or tryptophan, so it likely reflects a read error. The DNA is left out, because the CDR3 cannot be placed on it with certainty; the CDR3 is given as TCRdb lists it. The chain links TRBV5-1 to TRBJ2-7; the DNA was not compared with TRBD1, the D call given in the table. CDR1 is SGHRS and CDR2 is YFSETQ in the germline V gene. The CDR3 length equals 11 residues, ends included. The CDR3 here is CASSLGPRGVG.

The chain couples TRBV4-2 to TRBJ2-1, with TRBD2 matching over 7 bases. V shed 0 bases and J 7 bases; nucleotides not matched to a gene: 15. The CDR3 runs to 18 residues. Germline V CDR1 and CDR2: LGHNA, YNFKEQ. Written as DNA, the CDR3 is TGTGCCAGCAGCCAAGATTGGAGCCTAGCGGTAGGAGGTAATGAGCAGTTCTTC. This sequence encodes CASSQDWSLAVGGNEQFF.

The chain joins TRBV6-1 to TRBJ2-3, with D possibly TRBD2 on 6 matching bases. CDR3 size: 14 residues. Trimming took off 4 bases at V and 4 bases at J, with 12 bases between the two ends. In germline, CDR1 is MNHNS, CDR2 SASEGT. The CDR3 DNA is TGTGCCAGCAGTGTGGGAGCTAGCGCAGATACGCAGTATTTT. Its translation is CASSVGASADTQYF.

This clone is a singleton in its sample. The V call is TRBV6-5, the J call TRBJ1-1; 7 bases match TRBD1. This CDR3 contains 15 residues. In germline, CDR1 is MNHEY, CDR2 SVGAGI. The ends lost 6 bases at V and 2 bases at J; junction bases unmatched: 9. CDR3 protein: CASRTIDRANTEAFF. The CDR3 nucleotides are TGTGCCAGCAGGACAATCGACAGGGCTAACACTGAAGCTTTCTTT.

This clone was detected only once. The chain is built from TRBV27 and TRBJ2-2, with D unresolved. Germline V gives CDR1 MNHEY, CDR2 SMNVEV (reference sequence). Trimming removed 2 bases at V and 0 bases at J, with 10 bases between. The CDR3 loop spans 16 amino acids. CDR3 residues: CASSLQIRTNTGELFF. CDR3 in DNA: TGTGCCAGCAGTTTACAAATCAGAACGAACACCGGGGAGCTGTTTTTT.

The chain joins TRBV27 to TRBJ2-5; D ambiguous. CDR3 length: 13 amino acids. The V gene's germline CDR1 is MNHEY and CDR2 SMNVEV (reference sequence). V lost 2 bases to trimming and J lost 5 bases, with 9 bases between them. The CDR3 DNA reads as TGTGCCAGCAGTTTAGCGAGCAGTGAGACCCAGTACTTC. Residues: CASSLASSETQYF.

This chain uses TRBV9 with TRBJ2-5; 9 nucleotides match TRBD1. This CDR3 spans 16 amino acids. Germline CDR1 and CDR2: SGDLS and YYNGEE. V trimming: 3 bases; J trimming: 5 bases; junction bases outside the gene matches: 11. CDR3 nucleotide sequence: TGTGCCAGCAGCGAGCCGGGACAGGGAATCGGTGAGACCCAGTACTTC. Protein: CASSEPGQGIGETQYF.

This clone has only one observation. The chain has TRBV28 and TRBJ2-1; D possibly corresponds to TRBD2 (7 bases). The CDR3 is 16 residues long. Trimming stripped 3 bases from V and 8 bases from J, with 20 bases between. Per germline, CDR1 MDHEN and CDR2 SYDVKM. CDR3 nucleotide sequence: TGTGCCAGCAGTTTTCCTCGGGGGCAGGGGAGGGATGAGCAGTTCTTC. Its translation: CASSFPRGQGRDEQFF.

V and J are TRBV9 and TRBJ2-7, with D uncertain. The CDR3 contains 14 residues. The germline V and J ends were trimmed by 7 bases and 0 bases, with 14 bases remaining between them. CDR1 and CDR2 from the germline V gene are SGDLS and YYNGEE. The CDR3 spells CASAPGLSSYEQYF. CDR3 nucleotide sequence: TGTGCCAGCGCCCCAGGCCTAAGCTCCTACGAGCAGTACTTC.

V is TRBV19 and J is TRBJ2-2; no reliable D call. V was trimmed by 5 bases and J by 3 bases, leaving 7 bases between them. The CDR3 has 13 amino acids. Looked up from germline, CDR1 is LNHDA and CDR2 is SQIVND (reference sequence). CDR3 coding DNA: TGTGCCAGTAGTGTTTACTACACCGGGGAGCTGTTTTTT. Its translation: CASSVYYTGELFF.

This sequence joins TRBV5-1 and TRBJ2-7; D is unresolved. V dropped 4 bases and J dropped 2 bases, with 10 bases sitting between them. The CDR3 length is 13 residues. Germline values: CDR1 SGHRS, CDR2 YFSETQ. CDR3 DNA sequence: TGCGCCAGCAGCGTAGCCTTTACCTACGAGCAGTACTTC. This codes for CASSVAFTYEQYF.

The rearrangement uses TRBV28 and TRBJ2-5; 8 bases map to TRBD2. Trimming at V came to 3 bases and at J to 5 bases, leaving 11 bases not matched to a gene. Germline V CDR1 and CDR2: MDHEN, SYDVKM. There are 16 residues in the CDR3. CDR3 nucleotide sequence: TGTGCCAGCAGTTTGAGTCTACAGGGCGGGAGGGAGACCCAGTACTTC. Residues: CASSLSLQGGRETQYF.

Turning to this clone: Other nucleotide sequences from this sample produce the same CDR3. V and J are TRBV28 and TRBJ2-7; 10 bases are shared with TRBD1. Germline V gene lookup returns CDR1 MDHEN and CDR2 SYDVKM. The CDR3 contains 15 residues. V dropped 0 bases and J dropped 3; count of bases not matched to a gene: 2. CDR3 nucleotides: TGTGCCAGCAGTTTATGGGGGACAGGGGTCTACGAGCAGTACTTC. It is translated as CASSLWGTGVYEQYF.

The chain employs TRBV28 and TRBJ2-2, with D maybe TRBD1 (5 bases). Germline CDR1 and CDR2: MDHEN and SYDVKM. The CDR3 consists of 16 residues. V lost 3 bases and J lost 4, with 15 bases in between. The CDR3 DNA reads TGTGCCAGCAGTTTTTTAGACAGCCCCGGCACCGGGGAGCTGTTTTTT. This codes for CASSFLDSPGTGELFF.

V usage is TRBV4-1 and J usage is TRBJ2-3, with no clear D. Trimming stripped 7 bases from V and 3 bases from J, with 5 bases between. From germline, CDR1 is MGHRA and CDR2 YSYEKL. The CDR3 covers 11 residues. CDR3 DNA sequence: TGCGCCAGCATGGGGACAGATACGCAGTATTTT. Translation: CASMGTDTQYF.